This T cell receptor beta chain is drawn from a study of identical twins (dated by TCRdb to about 2016). In the study overall: To test whether fetal clonotypes persist, the study used deep sequencing on TCR alpha and beta repertoires from monozygotic twins, unrelated adults of various ages, and cord blood. To rule out contamination, the twin experiments were replicated at different times with different library preparation protocols.

Receptor amplification or capture employed 5' RACE. Instrument used: Illumina HiSeq 2000. A universal primer binding site was added through template switching, and the final cDNA carried a unique molecular identifier so that TCR cDNA molecules could be counted accurately. First-strand cDNA for TCR alpha and beta chains was synthesized from specific primers in the conserved constant-segment region. To control for contamination, every cDNA library carried two barcodes: a SMART-Mk sample barcode plus Illumina barcodes. TruSeq adapter sequences along with Illumina sample barcodes were introduced in two successive PCR steps. TCR alpha and beta cDNA libraries were sequenced on the Illumina HiSeq platform with custom primers. Processing in the source paper ran as follows. Raw reads were processed with MiGEC to extract unique molecular identifiers, and MiXCR was used to determine CDR3 positions. Recombination models were inferred per individual with the repgenHMM and IGoR tools using an EM algorithm. Shared clonotypes were analyzed with the tcR package in R, and sharing was normalized by the product of cloneset sizes. To study raw recombination without the effects of thymic and clonal selection, out-of-frame nonproductive sequences were analyzed. Clones were called with MiXCR by TCRdb after fastp trimmed the public reads at Q25, and only in-frame beta chains were retained. Rows are unified per CDR3 protein, each entry keeping the most common DNA and genes. V and J calls and clone size were set by TCRdb, not the authors. Within this sample are 690,000 or so distinct CDR3 sequences, with 8.5% to 9% of them counted one time only. 0.98% of the sample is taken by the ten largest.

As regards this clonotype: Its cognate antigen has yet to be identified. The sample holds no much larger clone one base away, and base qualities are not on file.

Broad study findings and their caveats: Compared with coincidental sharing between unrelated individuals, an excess of low generation-probability sequences was observed among out-of-frame TCR alpha sequences shared between twins. Invariant T cells such as MAIT and iNKT could partly confound zero-insertion analyses, though diverse VJ usage argued against this for most clonotypes. A weaker excess of twin sharing was found in beta out-of-frame sequences because the signal-to-noise ratio was lowered by fewer shared sequences. In monozygotic twins, recombination models systematically underestimated out-of-frame TCR alpha sharing, but the models matched the sharing seen between unrelated individuals. Because the same donors could not be followed over many years, the conclusions relied on cross-sectional statistical analysis. Fewer insertions were carried by abundant cord blood beta clonotypes, a similar but weaker trend appeared in young adult naive repertoires, and no such trend appeared in memory repertoires.

All donors were healthy Caucasians. The twin cohort consisted of three pairs of female monozygotic twins, all aged roughly 18 to 30 years. Peripheral blood mononuclear cells were the source from which RNA for the TCR libraries was isolated. The same sample was also used in a study of yellow fever vaccine responses in identical twins. The second paper further reports: According to the authors, in identical twins the way T cells responded to vaccination appeared partly convergent and partly personalized. In the study, vaccine-responding T cell clones were precisely tracked in identical twins.

The source of this sequence is a woman between 18 and 30 years old in good health. The sequencing sample was made of PBMCs.

Here the CDR3 is given as CASSLGLAGGGQETQYF. The nucleotide sequence is given as TGTGCCAGCAGTTTGGGACTAGCGGGAGGAGGTCAAGAGACCCAGTACTTC. The V gene is TRBV12-3 or TRBV12-4 and the J gene is TRBJ2-5; TRBD2 aligns with 15 central bases. Ends trimmed: V by 3 bases, J by 2 bases; bases unmatched to a gene: 4. Spanning cysteine to phenylalanine, the CDR3 consists of 17 amino acids. Just CDR3 DNA is preserved here, 51 bases in frame from base 1.